What follows describes a single TCR beta chain. In the source study's methods: Estimates of nucleated cell counts were drawn from the amplification of reference gene primers. Profiled with immunoSEQ multiplex PCR; TCRdb holds only in-frame clones, not every one. The D gene and trimming were derived from the DNA, and the V and J assignments and clone size from that table. In the table there are 400,000 to 450,000 clones, about 91% of which are singletons. Germline assignment: CDR1 SGDLS and CDR2 YYNGEE. V was shortened by 3 bases and J by 1 base, with 28 bases between the two germline ends. This CDR3 comprises 20 residues. The sample comes from a study of blood T cell repertoires in COVID-19.

The material sequenced was peripheral blood. The receptor's source is a woman aged 35 to 49 with COVID-19, enrolled during active disease. The chain recombines TRBV9 with TRBJ1-1; D might be TRBD1 (5 bases). The CDR3 region is CASSEGPLGGIKEGNTEAFF. The CDR3, as DNA: TGTGCCAGCAGCGAGGGGCCCCTCGGTGGGATTAAGGAGGGGAACACTGAAGCTTTCTTT.